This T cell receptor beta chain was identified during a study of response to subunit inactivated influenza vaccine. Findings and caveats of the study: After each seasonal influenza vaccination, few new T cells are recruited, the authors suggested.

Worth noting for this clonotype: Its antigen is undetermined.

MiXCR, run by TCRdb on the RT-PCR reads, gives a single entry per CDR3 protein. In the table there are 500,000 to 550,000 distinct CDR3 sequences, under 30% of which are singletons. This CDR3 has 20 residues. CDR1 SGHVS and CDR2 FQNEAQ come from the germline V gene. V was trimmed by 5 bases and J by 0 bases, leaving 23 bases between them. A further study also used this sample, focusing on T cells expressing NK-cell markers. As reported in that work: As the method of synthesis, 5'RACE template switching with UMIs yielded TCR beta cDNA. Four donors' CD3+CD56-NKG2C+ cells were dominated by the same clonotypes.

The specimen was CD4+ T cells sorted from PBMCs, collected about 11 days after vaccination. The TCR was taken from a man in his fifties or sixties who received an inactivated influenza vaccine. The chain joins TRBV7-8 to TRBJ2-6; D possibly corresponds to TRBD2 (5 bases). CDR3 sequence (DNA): TGTGCCAGCAGCGCGCCGGGATTGGCTTCGTTTTCCTCTGGGGCCAACGTCCTGACTTTC. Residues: CASSAPGLASFSSGANVLTF.